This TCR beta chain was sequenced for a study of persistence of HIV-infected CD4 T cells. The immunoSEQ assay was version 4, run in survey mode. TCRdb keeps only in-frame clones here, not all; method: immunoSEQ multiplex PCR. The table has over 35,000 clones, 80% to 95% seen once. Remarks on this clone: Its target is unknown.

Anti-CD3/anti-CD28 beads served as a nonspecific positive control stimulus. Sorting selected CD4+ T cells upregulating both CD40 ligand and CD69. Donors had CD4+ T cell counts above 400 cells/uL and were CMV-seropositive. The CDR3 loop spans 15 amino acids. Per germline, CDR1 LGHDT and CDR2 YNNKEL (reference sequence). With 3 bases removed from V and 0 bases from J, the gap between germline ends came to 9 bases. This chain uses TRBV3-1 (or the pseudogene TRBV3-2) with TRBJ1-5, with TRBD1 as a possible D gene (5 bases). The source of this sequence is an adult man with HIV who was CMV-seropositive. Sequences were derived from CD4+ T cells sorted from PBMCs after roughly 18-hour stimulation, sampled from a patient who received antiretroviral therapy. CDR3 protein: CASSQKGFSNQPQHF. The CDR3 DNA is TGTGCCAGCAGCCAGAAGGGGTTTAGCAATCAGCCCCAGCATTTT.